This T cell receptor beta chain appears in the sequencing data of a study of CD8 T cells in ankylosing spondylitis. Study-wide results and limits: Eight highly homologous variants made up a TCR beta motif, and this motif appeared characteristic of ankylosing spondylitis blood.

TCRdb re-analysed the 5' RACE reads in MiXCR, keeping a single row per CDR3 protein. The data show about 800,000 distinct CDR3 sequences, about 11% seen once. This clonotype was observed at least ten times. The antigen remains unidentified. The CDR3 length is 14 residues. Germline V CDR1 and CDR2: DFQATT, SNEGSKA (reference sequence). V shed 6 bases, J shed 6 bases, and the junction held 8 bases outside the gene matches. The chain is built from TRBV20-1 and TRBJ2-3, with TRBD1 matching over 11 bases. This TCR derives from a male donor with ankylosing spondylitis. Sequenced: blood, either unsorted or a sorted T cell fraction (not recorded which). The CDR3 region is CSASRDRGTDTQYF. The CDR3, as DNA: TGCAGTGCGAGTAGGGACAGGGGGACGGATACGCAGTATTTT.